This T cell receptor beta chain derives from a study of shared clonotypes between healthy human individuals. Overall study: Contributing individuals were a couple of females and three males aged 18 to 49.

The CDR3 contains 13 residues. Trimming left V 5 bases short and J 7 bases short, with 15 bases between. Germline assignment: CDR1 SGHRS and CDR2 YFSETQ. Measured with immunoSEQ multiplex PCR; TCRdb has only the in-frame clones, and not every one. Among about 2.3 million clones listed, just under 95% were seen once. This clonotype was obtained from a man younger than 35 in good health. Some clones in this sample may be carry-over from other donors' samples. The chain is built from TRBV5-1 and TRBJ1-1, with D possibly matching TRBD1 (5 bases). The sample comprised naive CD4+ T cells from PBMCs. Subset specified: CD45RA+ positively selected. The CDR3 nucleotides read TGCGCCAGCAGACGGGACTCAGACAGTGAAGCTTTCTTT. Its protein is CASRRDSDSEAFF.